A selection of T cell receptor beta chains follows, all from one sample in a study of T cells in Graves' hyperthyroidism and ophthalmopathy. TCRdb re-called the multiplex PCR reads with MiXCR, one entry per CDR3 protein. In the table there are approximately 700,000 distinct CDR3 sequences, just under 45% of which are singletons. The sample consisted of peripheral blood or thyroid tissue (not recorded which). The source of these receptors is an adult man with Graves' disease, either hyperthyroidism or ophthalmopathy (not recorded which). CDR3s include the opening cysteine and the closing phenylalanine or tryptophan. Each record gives: D gene, J gene, clone size, V gene, CDR3 protein, CDR3 DNA. A D gene is named only where the DNA matches it firmly. Size is omitted from some rows. Given values are once, few, many or a class for expanded clones.

-	TRBJ1-5	-	TRBV15	CATSRDRAGEQPQHF	TGTGCCACCAGCAGAGACAGGGCGGGAGAGCAGCCCCAGCATTTT
-	TRBJ1-1	-	TRBV12-3/TRBV12-4	CASSSRGELTEAFF	TGTGCCAGCAGCTCAAGGGGGGAGCTCACTGAAGCTTTCTTT
-	TRBJ1-1	many	TRBV13	CASSLEGGGNTEAFF	TGTGCCAGCAGCTTAGAAGGTGGGGGCAACACTGAAGCTTTCTTT
-	TRBJ2-7	-	TRBV29-1	CSVEDPKGNYEQYF	TGCAGCGTTGAAGATCCGAAGGGTAACTACGAGCAGTACTTC
-	TRBJ2-3	-	TRBV12-3/TRBV12-4	CASSWGDTQYF	TGTGCCAGCAGTTGGGGAGATACGCAGTATTTT
-	TRBJ1-2	-	TRBV9	CASSVGAGGSSGYGYTF	TGTGCCAGCAGCGTAGGGGCTGGGGGGAGCTCTGGGTATGGCTACACCTTC
TRBD2	TRBJ2-7	-	TRBV10-3	CAISERGLAPYEQYF	TGTGCCATCAGTGAAAGGGGACTAGCACCCTACGAGCAGTACTTC
TRBD1	TRBJ1-4	-	TRBV11-2	CASSSGTGVLEKLFF	TGTGCCAGCAGCTCGGGTACAGGGGTTTTAGAAAAACTGTTTTTT
-	TRBJ1-2	-	TRBV19	CASSGRDTLNYGYTF	TGTGCCAGTAGTGGCCGGGACACCCTCAACTATGGCTACACCTTC
-	TRBJ1-6	-	TRBV6-1	CASSQTGVPNSPLHF	TGTGCCAGCAGCCAAACGGGGGTGCCCAATTCACCCCTCCACTTT
-	TRBJ1-1	many	TRBV29-1	CSVGGDTEAFF	TGCAGCGTTGGGGGAGACACTGAAGCTTTCTTT
-	TRBJ1-5	once	TRBV7-3	CASSQGAVNQPQHF	TGTGCCAGCAGCCAGGGAGCGGTCAATCAGCCCCAGCATTTT
TRBD1	TRBJ1-6	many	TRBV13	CASSPTGTANSPLHF	TGTGCCAGCAGTCCCACCGGGACAGCCAATTCACCCCTCCACTTT
-	TRBJ1-1	-	TRBV14	CASSQEPRDQREAFF	TGTGCCAGCAGCCAAGAGCCCAGGGACCAGAGAGAAGCTTTCTTT
-	TRBJ1-2	-	TRBV7-4	CASRQLSNYGYTF	TGTGCCAGCAGACAGCTTTCTAACTATGGCTACACCTTC
-	TRBJ1-1	-	TRBV2	CASSDAGLNTEAFF	TGTGCCAGCAGTGATGCCGGGCTGAACACTGAAGCTTTCTTT
TRBD1	TRBJ1-1	-	TRBV7-2	CASSDRARGTYEAFF	TGTGCCAGCAGTGACAGGGCCAGAGGGACGTATGAAGCTTTCTTT
-	TRBJ1-2	-	TRBV20-1	CSAREGEGYTF	TGCAGTGCTAGAGAGGGGGAAGGCTACACCTTC
-	TRBJ1-6	once	TRBV7-9	CASSLEEKPYSPLHF	TGTGCCAGCAGCTTGGAAGAGAAACCCTATTCACCCCTCCACTTT
-	TRBJ1-2	-	TRBV20-1	CSARVQGVYGYTF	TGCAGTGCTAGAGTACAGGGAGTCTATGGCTACACCTTC
-	TRBJ1-2	few	TRBV6-5	CASSYSGATNYGYTF	TGTGCCAGCAGTTACAGCGGAGCTACCAACTATGGCTACACCTTC
TRBD1	TRBJ1-2	-	TRBV25-1	CASSVSQDRGRGGYTF	TGTGCCAGCAGTGTATCCCAGGACAGGGGACGTGGTGGCTACACCTTC
-	TRBJ1-5	-	TRBV12-3/TRBV12-4	CASTPGPNQPQHF	TGTGCCAGCACCCCGGGACCTAATCAGCCCCAGCATTTT
-	TRBJ2-7	-	TRBV7-9	CASSLWSGVSDEQYF	TGTGCCAGCAGCTTGTGGTCAGGGGTCAGCGACGAGCAGTACTTC
TRBD2	TRBJ2-5	-	TRBV7-8	CAHQLTSGQETQYF	TGTGCCCACCAGCTGACTAGCGGCCAAGAGACCCAGTACTTC
TRBD1	TRBJ2-7	-	TRBV29-1	CSVWTGANYEQYF	TGCAGCGTTTGGACAGGGGCCAACTACGAGCAGTACTTC
-	TRBJ1-5	-	TRBV2	CASSLYRGANQPQHF	TGTGCCAGCAGTTTATATCGAGGGGCAAATCAGCCCCAGCATTTT
-	TRBJ1-1	-	TRBV20-1	CSARGPNRTPHLNTEAFF	TGCAGTGCTAGGGGACCCAACAGAACCCCGCACTTGAACACTGAAGCTTTCTTT